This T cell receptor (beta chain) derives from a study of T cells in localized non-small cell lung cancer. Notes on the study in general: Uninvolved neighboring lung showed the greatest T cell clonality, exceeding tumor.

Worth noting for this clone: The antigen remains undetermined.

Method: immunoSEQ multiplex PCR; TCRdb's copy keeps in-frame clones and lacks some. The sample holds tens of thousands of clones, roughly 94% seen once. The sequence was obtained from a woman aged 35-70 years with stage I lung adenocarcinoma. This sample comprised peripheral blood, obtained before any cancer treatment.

The DNA of the CDR3 is TGTGCCAGCAGCCCGACGGGGACTTACGAGCAGTACTTC. Translated, it gives CASSPTGTYEQYF. This chain uses TRBV5-6 with TRBJ2-7; D might be TRBD2 (6 bases). Germline V lookup: CDR1 SGHDT, CDR2 YYEEEE. The CDR3 totals 13 residues. V lost 4 bases to trimming and J lost 4 bases, with 12 bases between them.